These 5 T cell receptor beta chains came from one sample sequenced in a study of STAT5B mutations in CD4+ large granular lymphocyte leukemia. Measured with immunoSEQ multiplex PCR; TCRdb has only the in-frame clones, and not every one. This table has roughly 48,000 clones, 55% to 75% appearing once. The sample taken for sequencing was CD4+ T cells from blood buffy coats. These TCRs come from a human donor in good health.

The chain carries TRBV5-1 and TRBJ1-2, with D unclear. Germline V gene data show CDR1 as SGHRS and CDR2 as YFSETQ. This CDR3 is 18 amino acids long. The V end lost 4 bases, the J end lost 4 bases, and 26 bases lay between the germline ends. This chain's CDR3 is CASSLSGLGDQLPYGYTF. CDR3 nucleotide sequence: TGCGCCAGCAGCCTAAGTGGATTGGGTGACCAACTCCCCTATGGCTACACCTTC. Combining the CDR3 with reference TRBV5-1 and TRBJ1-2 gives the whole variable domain KAGVTQTPRYLIKTRGQQVTLSCSPISGHRSVSWYQQTPGQGLQFLFEYFSETQRNKGNFPGRFSGRQFSNSRSEMNVSTLELGDSALYLCASSLSGLGDQLPYGYTFGSGTRLTVV.

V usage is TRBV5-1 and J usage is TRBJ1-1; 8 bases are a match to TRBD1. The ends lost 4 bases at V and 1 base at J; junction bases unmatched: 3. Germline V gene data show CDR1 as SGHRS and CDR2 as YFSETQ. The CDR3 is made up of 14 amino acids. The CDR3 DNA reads TGCGCCAGCAGCCCGACAGGGGAGAACACTGAAGCTTTCTTT. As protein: CASSPTGENTEAFF. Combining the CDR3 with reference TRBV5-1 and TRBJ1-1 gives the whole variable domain KAGVTQTPRYLIKTRGQQVTLSCSPISGHRSVSWYQQTPGQGLQFLFEYFSETQRNKGNFPGRFSGRQFSNSRSEMNVSTLELGDSALYLCASSPTGENTEAFFGQGTRLTVV.

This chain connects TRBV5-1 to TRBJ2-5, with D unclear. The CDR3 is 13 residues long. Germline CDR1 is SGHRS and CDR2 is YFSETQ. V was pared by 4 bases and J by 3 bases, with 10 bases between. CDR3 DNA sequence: TGCGCCAGCAGCAGGCAGTCCGAAGAGACCCAGTACTTC. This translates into CASSRQSEETQYF.

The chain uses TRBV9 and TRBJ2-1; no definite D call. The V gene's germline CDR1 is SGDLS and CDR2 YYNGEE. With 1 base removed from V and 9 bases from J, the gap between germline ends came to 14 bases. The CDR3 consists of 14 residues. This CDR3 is CASSVTLGSGEQFF. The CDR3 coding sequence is TGTGCCAGCAGCGTAACCCTGGGTTCTGGTGAGCAGTTCTTC.

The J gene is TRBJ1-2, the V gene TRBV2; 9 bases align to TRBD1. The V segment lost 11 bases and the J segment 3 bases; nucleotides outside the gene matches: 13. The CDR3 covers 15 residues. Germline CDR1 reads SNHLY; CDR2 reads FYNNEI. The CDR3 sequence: CAVRDRDPIYYGYTF. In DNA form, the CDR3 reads TGTGCCGTACGGGACAGGGACCCTATTTACTATGGCTACACCTTC.